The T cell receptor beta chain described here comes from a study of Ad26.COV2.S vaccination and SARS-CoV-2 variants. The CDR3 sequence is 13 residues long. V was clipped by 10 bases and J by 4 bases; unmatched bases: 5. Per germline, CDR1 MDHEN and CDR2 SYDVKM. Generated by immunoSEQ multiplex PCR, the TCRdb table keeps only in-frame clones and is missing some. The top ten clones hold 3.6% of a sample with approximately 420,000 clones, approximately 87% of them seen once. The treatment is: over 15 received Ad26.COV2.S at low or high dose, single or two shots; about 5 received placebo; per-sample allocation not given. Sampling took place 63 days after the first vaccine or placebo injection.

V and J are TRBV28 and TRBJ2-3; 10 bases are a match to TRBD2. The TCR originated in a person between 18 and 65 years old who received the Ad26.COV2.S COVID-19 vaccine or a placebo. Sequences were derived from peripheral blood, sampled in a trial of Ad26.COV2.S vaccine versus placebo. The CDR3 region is CATSSGGPDTQYF. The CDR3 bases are TGTGCCACCTCTAGCGGGGGCCCAGATACGCAGTATTTT.